This T cell receptor (beta chain) was profiled in a study of Graves' ophthalmopathy and Graves' hyperthyroidism. Background on the study: The stable label applied to hyperthyroidism with no ophthalmopathy within 18 months of follow-up.

After removal of 1 base from V and 3 bases from J, the junction contained 8 bases not matched to a gene. From germline, CDR1 is MGHRA and CDR2 YSYEKL. The CDR3 has 17 residues. Hyperthyroidism was new, under 2 months, in patients aged 18 to 65. Study observations and caveats: The authors also found most expanded thyroid clonotypes above 0.001 frequency in blood. The model flagged ophthalmopathy progression at approximately 66% sensitivity and around 72% specificity.

About this clonotype itself: Its matching antigen is unknown.

As the template, RNA transcripts were used to amplify TCR beta CDR3 regions. Amplification began with first-round RT-PCR using HTBI primers, then second-round multiplex PCR was performed. TCRdb reanalysed the multiplex PCR reads using MiXCR and keeps one entry per CDR3 protein. Among 1 million to 1.3 million distinct CDR3 sequences listed, around a third were seen once. This receptor was taken from an adult man with Graves' hyperthyroidism. The specimen sequenced was peripheral blood or thyroid tissue (not recorded which). This chain uses TRBV4-1 with TRBJ2-5, with TRBD2 identical over 10 bases. The CDR3 region has the DNA TGCGCCAGCAGCCAAGTCACCGGGACTAGCGCGAAAGAGACCCAGTACTTC. Its protein is CASSQVTGTSAKETQYF.